Each of the 30 T cell receptor beta chains below was sequenced from the same sample in a study of neurological immune-mediated disorders. This sample's time point: longitudinal time-point 2. Each CDR3 protein is one row after TCRdb ran MiXCR on the 5' RACE reads. The top ten hold 4.5% to 5.5% of the sample, which has some 45,000 distinct CDR3 sequences, over 10% seen once. The sequencing input was PBMCs. These receptors originate from a male donor with HTLV-1-associated myelopathy (HAM/TSP).

In its sample, this clonotype was seen many times. V is TRBV29-1 and J is TRBJ2-2; D is undetermined. V dropped 8 bases and J dropped 0 bases, with 7 bases sitting between them. CDR3 size: 12 residues. Germline values: CDR1 SQVTM, CDR2 ANQGSEA. This CDR3 is CSTSTNTGELFF. Here the CDR3 DNA reads TGCAGCACATCCACGAACACCGGGGAGCTGTTTTTT.

The chain is built from TRBV5-5 and TRBJ2-7; the D gene is possibly TRBD1 (5 bases). Trimming stripped 7 bases from V and 1 base from J, with 12 bases between. The CDR3 runs to 13 residues. Germline-derived CDR1 and CDR2 are SGHKS and YYEKEE (reference sequence). CDR3: CASRLTGSYEQYF. CDR3 bases: TGTGCCAGCCGCCTTACAGGTTCCTACGAGCAGTACTTC. The full variable domain, its missing parts supplied by reference TRBV5-5 and TRBJ2-7, is DAGVTQSPTHLIKTRGQQVTLRCSPISGHKSVSWYQQVLGQGPQFIFQYYEKEERGRGNFPDRFSARQFPNYSSELNVNALLLGDSALYLCASRLTGSYEQYFGPGTRLTVT.

This clonotype has at least ten counts. The V and J genes are TRBV6-1 and TRBJ1-2; possible D gene TRBD1, 6 bases. CDR3 length: 13 residues. The V gene lost 7 bases and the J gene lost 13 bases, with 22 bases spanning the gap. Germline loops: CDR1 MNHNS, CDR2 SASEGT. CDR3 in DNA: TGTGCCAGCAATCCAGGGGCGATGGACCCGGGCACCTTC. The encoded protein is CASNPGAMDPGTF.

The sample holds many counts of this clonotype. This chain connects TRBV5-1 to TRBJ2-7, with 10 nucleotides matching TRBD1. From germline, CDR1 is SGHRS and CDR2 YFSETQ. The junction had 2 bases not matched to a gene; V was cut back by 1 base and J by 1 base. There are 15 residues in the CDR3. In nucleotides, the CDR3 is TGCGCCAGCAGCTTGCCGGGACAGGGGTCCTACGAGCAGTACTTC. Translating it yields CASSLPGQGSYEQYF.

There are many counts of this clonotype. The chain recombines TRBV5-1 with TRBJ1-1, with 7 bases matching TRBD1. The CDR3 loop spans 17 amino acids. With 0 bases clipped from V and 0 bases from J, the junction kept 8 bases outside the gene matches. Germline assignment: CDR1 SGHRS and CDR2 YFSETQ. For the CDR3, the DNA is TGCGCCAGCAGCTTGGGACAGGGTATTTTAATGAACACTGAAGCTTTCTTT. Its protein is CASSLGQGILMNTEAFF. Together with reference TRBV5-1 and TRBJ1-1, the CDR3 gives the full variable domain: KAGVTQTPRYLIKTRGQQVTLSCSPISGHRSVSWYQQTPGQGLQFLFEYFSETQRNKGNFPGRFSGRQFSNSRSEMNVSTLELGDSALYLCASSLGQGILMNTEAFFGQGTRLTVV.

This clonotype has a count of ten or more. This chain uses TRBV5-1 with TRBJ1-1; D is perhaps TRBD1 (5 bases). Germline V gives CDR1 SGHRS, CDR2 YFSETQ. V was shortened by 4 bases and J by 4 bases, with 11 bases between the two germline ends. This CDR3 has 13 amino acids. The CDR3 here is CASSVRDGTEAFF. CDR3 nucleotides: TGCGCCAGCAGCGTCCGGGACGGCACTGAAGCTTTCTTT.

This clonotype showed up many times. This chain connects TRBV9 to TRBJ1-4, with D perhaps matching TRBD1 (5 bases). This CDR3 has 14 residues. Germline CDR1 and CDR2: SGDLS and YYNGEE. Here the CDR3 DNA reads TGTGCAAGCGGTGCAGGGCCTAATAATGAAAAACTGTTTTTT. Residues: CASGAGPNNEKLFF.

The sample holds many counts of this clonotype. The chain is built from TRBV20-1 and TRBJ1-6; the D gene is possibly TRBD1 (6 bases). There are 15 residues in the CDR3. Per the germline V gene, CDR1 is DFQATT and CDR2 is SNEGSKA (reference sequence). Trimming shortened V by 0 bases and J by 7 bases, and 13 bases separated the two germline ends. CDR3 loop: CSARDRAGVNSPLHF. In DNA, the CDR3 is TGCAGTGCTAGAGATCGGGCAGGGGTGAATTCACCCCTCCACTTT.

This clonotype was recorded many times. The chain links TRBV5-1 to TRBJ2-1, with 8 bases identical to TRBD2. CDR1 SGHRS and CDR2 YFSETQ come from the germline V gene. This CDR3 has 18 residues. Trimming removed 0 bases from V and 4 bases from J; junction bases left unmatched: 12. The chain's CDR3 is CASSLARAGGLLYNEQFF. The DNA for the CDR3 is TGCGCCAGCAGCTTGGCAAGGGCGGGGGGCCTTCTTTACAATGAGCAGTTCTTC.

This clonotype showed up many times. The chain joins TRBV12-3 or TRBV12-4 to TRBJ2-1; D is perhaps TRBD2 (7 bases). The CDR3 loop spans 14 amino acids. V was cut by 3 bases and J by 8 bases, with 14 bases left in between. CDR3 protein: CASSLLGGAHEQFF. In DNA form, the CDR3 reads TGTGCCAGCAGTTTGCTGGGGGGGGCCCATGAGCAGTTCTTC.

This clonotype was observed at least ten times. V gene TRBV27 combines with J gene TRBJ2-3, with D maybe TRBD2 (5 bases). The CDR3 has 15 residues. Trimming pared 6 bases from V and 2 bases from J, leaving 15 bases between. Germline CDR1 and CDR2: MNHEY and SMNVEV (reference sequence). The CDR3 bases are TGTGCCAGCAGCCTAGCCGGCCAGGTCACAGATACGCAGTATTTT. This codes for CASSLAGQVTDTQYF.

This clonotype occurred many times. In DNA, the CDR3 is TGCGCCAGCAGCTTTCGCGAGGGGGCAGGAACTGAAGCTTTCTTT. Encoded protein: CASSFREGAGTEAFF. V and J are TRBV5-1 and TRBJ1-1; 7 bases agree with TRBD1. V lost 2 bases to trimming and J lost 5 bases; unmatched junction nucleotides: 9. Germline V gene data show CDR1 as SGHRS and CDR2 as YFSETQ. CDR3 size: 15 residues.

The table lists this clonotype with many counts. The chain employs TRBV12-3 or TRBV12-4 and TRBJ2-1; no definite D call. V was shortened by 10 bases and J by 2 bases, with 12 bases between the two germline ends. The CDR3 contains 13 residues. This CDR3 is CATSGAPYNEQFF. DNA of the CDR3: TGTGCCACCTCAGGAGCGCCCTACAATGAGCAGTTCTTC.

V and J are TRBV18 and TRBJ2-2, with D unresolved. CDR1 and CDR2 (germline): KGHSH, LQKENI. The CDR3 spans 13 residues. V dropped 3 bases and J dropped 4 bases, with 6 bases sitting between them. The CDR3 bases are TGTGCCAGCTCACCGACAATCACCGGGGAGCTGTTTTTT. Translated, it gives CASSPTITGELFF.

This clonotype was counted many times. The gene calls are TRBV5-6 and TRBJ1-5, with 8 bases that match TRBD1. Per germline, CDR1 SGHDT and CDR2 YYEEEE. V shed 4 bases, J shed 1 base, and the junction held 1 base outside the gene matches. This CDR3 has 14 residues. The CDR3 loop is CASSRQGSNQPQHF. The DNA for the CDR3 is TGTGCCAGCAGCCGACAGGGGAGCAATCAGCCCCAGCATTTT.

The table lists this clonotype with many counts. The chain is built from TRBV6-2 or TRBV6-3 and TRBJ1-1; 8 bases map to TRBD1. The germline V gene encodes CDR1 MNHEY and CDR2 SVGEGT. V gave up 6 bases and J gave up 3 bases; unmatched junction bases: 6. The CDR3 contains 14 residues. The CDR3 bases are TGTGCCAGCAGCAACGGACAGGGCTACACTGAAGCTTTCTTT. Translating gives CASSNGQGYTEAFF.

V and J are TRBV7-2 and TRBJ1-1; no clear D. V was cut by 5 bases and J by 4 bases, with 17 bases left in between. Germline CDR1 and CDR2: SGHTA and FQGNSA. The CDR3 loop spans 15 amino acids. The CDR3 is CASSRHPIQSTEAFF. CDR3 sequence (DNA): TGTGCCAGCAGCCGTCACCCTATACAGAGCACTGAAGCTTTCTTT.

Comment on this clonotype: It may be a read error: a sequence one base away is much more abundant. V gene TRBV7-2 combines with J gene TRBJ1-4; D might be TRBD1 (5 bases). The CDR3 contains 14 residues. V lost 5 bases to trimming and J lost 8 bases, with 15 bases between them. The germline CDR1 and CDR2 sequences are SGHTA and FQGNSA. CDR3 in amino acids: CASSKHGAREKLFF. Written as DNA, the CDR3 is TGTGCCAGCAGCAAACATGGGGCGCGGGAAAAACTGTTTTTT.

V gene TRBV20-1 combines with J gene TRBJ1-4; D unclear. Germline V lookup: CDR1 DFQATT, CDR2 SNEGSKA (reference sequence). The CDR3 contains 11 residues. V was trimmed by 1 base and J by 7 bases, leaving 4 bases between them. Here the CDR3 DNA reads TGCAGTGCTAGAGTGGGTGAAAAACTGTTTTTT. Its protein product is CSARVGEKLFF.

This clonotype was picked up a small number of times. No conserved phenylalanine or tryptophan ends this CDR3, so it is likely a read error. The J gene is TRBJ2-2, the V gene TRBV19; D may be TRBD1 (6 bases). Germline CDR1 LNHDA, CDR2 SQIVND (reference sequence). Trimming left V 4 bases short and J 2 bases short, with 8 bases between. The CDR3 loop spans 14 amino acids. CDR3 DNA sequence: TGTGCCAGTAGTAGGGACACTAACACCGGGGAGCTGTTTTCT. It specifies CASSRDTNTGELFS.

This clonotype was recorded at least ten times. This chain uses TRBV6-6 with TRBJ2-5, with 7 bases lining up with TRBD2. Germline V gene lookup returns CDR1 MNHNY and CDR2 SVGAGI (reference sequence). The V gene end was trimmed by 6 bases and the J gene end by 5 bases; junction bases not matched to a gene: 6. The CDR3 consists of 13 residues. The CDR3 sequence: CASRGGLVETQYF. The CDR3 nucleotides read TGTGCCAGCAGAGGAGGACTAGTGGAGACCCAGTACTTC.

This clonotype was found many times. V usage is TRBV5-1 and J usage is TRBJ2-1; D not resolved. V was pared by 0 bases and J by 4 bases, with 11 bases between. Germline CDR1 reads SGHRS; CDR2 reads YFSETQ. This CDR3 region has 15 residues. CDR3 nucleotide sequence: TGCGCCAGCAGCTTGGTTTACGGGTCTTACAATGAGCAGTTCTTC. It specifies CASSLVYGSYNEQFF.

This clonotype was recorded many times. V is TRBV5-1 and J is TRBJ2-7; 7 bases fit TRBD1. The length of the CDR3 is 16 residues. Unmatched junction bases numbered 14, after V lost 4 bases and J lost 4 bases. Germline lookup yields CDR1 SGHRS and CDR2 YFSETQ. CDR3 coding DNA: TGCGCCAGCAGCCCCTTTGGGAAGGGGGCGGCTTACGAGCAGTACTTC. It encodes CASSPFGKGAAYEQYF.

This clonotype was seen at least ten times. The rearrangement joins TRBV29-1 to TRBJ1-2, with D uncertain. Germline CDR1 is SQVTM and CDR2 is ANQGSEA. The V end lost 6 bases, the J end lost 6 bases, and 17 bases lay between the germline ends. The length of the CDR3 is 13 residues. CDR3 region: CSVDGARENGYTF. The CDR3 DNA reads TGCAGCGTCGACGGTGCACGGGAGAATGGCTACACCTTC.

At least ten counts were recorded for this clonotype. The chain has TRBV6-2 or TRBV6-3 and TRBJ2-3; D is possibly TRBD2 (6 bases). From germline, CDR1 is MNHEY and CDR2 SVGEGT. The CDR3 sequence is 14 residues long. V was shortened by 6 bases and J by 2 bases, with 12 bases between the two germline ends. CDR3 bases: TGTGCCAGCAGCCCTAGCGTATCCACAGATACGCAGTATTTT. Amino acids: CASSPSVSTDTQYF.

The table lists this clonotype with many counts. The rearrangement joins TRBV11-2 to TRBJ1-5; D is perhaps TRBD1 (5 bases). This CDR3 region has 15 residues. Germline V CDR1 and CDR2: SGHAT, FQNNGV. V lost 3 bases and J 9 bases, leaving 18 bases between the germline ends. This CDR3 is CASSFGVGAGGPQHF. The CDR3 DNA follows: TGTGCCAGCAGCTTCGGGGTTGGGGCGGGAGGGCCCCAGCATTTT.

This clonotype came up many times. The gene calls are TRBV2 and TRBJ2-7, with D unresolved. V was clipped by 2 bases and J by 4 bases, with 3 bases between them. This CDR3 is built from 11 residues. Germline values: CDR1 SNHLY, CDR2 FYNNEI. CDR3 nucleotides: TGTGCCAGCAGTGAAAGATACGAGCAGTACTTC. This sequence encodes CASSERYEQYF.

This clonotype was observed many times. The rearrangement links TRBV24-1 to TRBJ2-3; 9 nucleotides line up with TRBD1. J gave up 2 bases and V 7 bases, and 3 bases lay outside the gene matches. CDR1 and CDR2 (germline): KGHDR, SFDVKD. This CDR3 is built from 14 residues. In nucleotides, the CDR3 is TGTGCCACCAGACAGGGGGCCTCCACAGATACGCAGTATTTT. It codes for CATRQGASTDTQYF.

In this sample, this clonotype turned up many times. The gene calls are TRBV20-1 and TRBJ2-3, with D possibly being TRBD2 (5 bases). This CDR3 has 16 amino acids. Trimming stripped 3 bases from V and 6 bases from J, with 22 bases between. Germline V lookup: CDR1 DFQATT, CDR2 SNEGSKA (reference sequence). The CDR3 here is CSARAVEIGRGDTQYF. The CDR3 DNA follows: TGCAGTGCTAGGGCCGTAGAAATCGGTCGCGGGGATACGCAGTATTTT.

This clonotype was seen ten or more times. The rearrangement joins TRBV5-1 to TRBJ1-6, with D unclear. Germline V CDR1 and CDR2: SGHRS, YFSETQ. V gave up 0 bases and J gave up 7 bases, with 11 bases separating them. The CDR3 consists of 15 residues. DNA for the CDR3: TGCGCCAGCAGCTTGGAGACGGGGTGGAATTCACCCCTCCACTTT. Translated, it gives CASSLETGWNSPLHF.